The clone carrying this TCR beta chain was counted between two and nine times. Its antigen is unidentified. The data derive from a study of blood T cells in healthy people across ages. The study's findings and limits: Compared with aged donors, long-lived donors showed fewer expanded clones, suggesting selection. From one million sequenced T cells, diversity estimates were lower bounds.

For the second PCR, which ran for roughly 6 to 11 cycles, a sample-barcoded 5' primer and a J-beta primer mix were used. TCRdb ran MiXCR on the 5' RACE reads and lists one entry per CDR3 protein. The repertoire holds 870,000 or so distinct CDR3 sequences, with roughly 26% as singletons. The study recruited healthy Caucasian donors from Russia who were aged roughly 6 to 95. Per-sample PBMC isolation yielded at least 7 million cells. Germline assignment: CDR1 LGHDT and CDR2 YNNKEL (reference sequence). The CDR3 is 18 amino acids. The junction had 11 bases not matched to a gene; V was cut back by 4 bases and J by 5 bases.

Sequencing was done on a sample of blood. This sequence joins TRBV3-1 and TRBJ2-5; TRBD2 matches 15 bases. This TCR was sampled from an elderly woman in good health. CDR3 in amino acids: CASSLRWTSGRAGETQYF. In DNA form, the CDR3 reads TGTGCCAGCAGCCTAAGATGGACTAGCGGGAGGGCCGGGGAGACCCAGTACTTC.